Each of the 26 T cell receptor beta chains below was sequenced from the same sample in a study of T cell repertoires in cytomegalovirus infection (dated by TCRdb to about 2019). According to the study, the label for this sample's treatment or condition signals: in vitro stimulation with specific CMV peptide epitopes to enrich CMV-specific T cells. Sequenced on an Illumina HiSeq 1500. TCRdb itself trimmed the public reads at Q25 with fastp, ran MiXCR and retained productive beta chains. Every entry covers one CDR3 protein and lists the most common genes and DNA from its rows. The table for this sample lists roughly 990,000 distinct CDR3 sequences; roughly 30% of them were counted only once. The top ten constitute roughly 13% of the sample. Their antigens are not known. This specimen consisted of cultured CD8+ T cells from PBMCs, obtained from culture after CMV antigen stimulation. The receptors were sampled from a human donor in good health (CMV status not recorded). Some clones in this sample may be carry-over from other donors' samples.

The chain combines TRBV5-4 with TRBJ2-3; 7 bases match TRBD2. Trimming cost V 4 bases and J 6 bases; bases outside gene matches: 14. CDR1 is SGHNT, CDR2 YYREEE, per germline (reference sequence). This CDR3 comprises 16 residues. CDR3 coding DNA: TGTGCCAGCAGCCCACGCGGCTGGGAGGGATCGGATACGCAGTATTTT. Translated: CASSPRGWEGSDTQYF. The full variable domain, with the rest looked up from reference TRBV5-4 and TRBJ2-3, is ETGVTQSPTHLIKTRGQQVTLRCSSQSGHNTVSWYQQALGQGPQFIFQYYREEENGRGNFPPRFSGLQFPNYSSELNVNALELDDSALYLCASSPRGWEGSDTQYFGPGTRLTVL.

This clonotype was seen ten or more times. The gene calls are TRBV4-2 and TRBJ1-1; TRBD1 aligns across 8 bases. Germline V gene lookup returns CDR1 LGHNA and CDR2 YNFKEQ. V lost 0 bases and J lost 6; bases outside the gene matches: 3. This CDR3 is built from 14 residues. CDR3 protein: CASSQDRTGPEAFF. DNA for the CDR3: TGTGCCAGCAGCCAAGACAGGACAGGGCCTGAAGCTTTCTTT.

The table lists this clonotype with a few counts. The chain combines TRBV6-1 with TRBJ1-1; D gene uncertain. CDR1 and CDR2 (germline): MNHNS, SASEGT. The CDR3 totals 11 residues. Trimming removed 7 bases from V and 11 bases from J, with 14 bases in between. The DNA for the CDR3 is TGTGCCAGCACCCGACCGGCCGGGGCTTTCTTT. Translating gives CASTRPAGAFF.

This clonotype was seen ten or more times. This rearrangement joins TRBV7-2 to TRBJ2-1; 9 bases are a match to TRBD2. The CDR3 runs 14 residues. V lost 3 bases to trimming and J lost 10 bases; unmatched junction nucleotides: 7. Germline-derived CDR1 and CDR2 are SGHTA and FQGNSA. The CDR3 protein is CASSFLIAGEEQFF. The CDR3 coding sequence is TGTGCCAGCAGCTTCCTCATAGCGGGGGAGGAGCAGTTCTTC.

This chain connects TRBV20-1 to TRBJ2-7; TRBD1 might be the D (5 bases). Germline V gene sequence: CDR1 DFQATT, CDR2 SNEGSKA (reference sequence). CDR3 length: 14 residues. V lost 0 bases and J lost 0, with 9 bases in between. The CDR3 DNA sequence: TGCAGTGCTAGAGATGACAGTAACTCCTACGAGCAGTACTTC. Protein sequence: CSARDDSNSYEQYF.

This sequence joins TRBV19 and TRBJ1-2, with D perhaps matching TRBD1 (5 bases). From germline, CDR1 is LNHDA and CDR2 SQIVND (reference sequence). The CDR3 runs to 14 residues. With 5 bases removed from V and 4 bases from J, the gap between germline ends came to 14 bases. The CDR3 bases are TGTGCCAGTAGTGTCAGGGATCTTCGCTATGGCTACACCTTC. Translation: CASSVRDLRYGYTF.

The J gene is TRBJ2-5, the V gene TRBV14; D gene unclear. The V end was cut by 2 bases, the J end by 4 bases, with 14 bases between. The CDR3 loop spans 15 amino acids. Germline V CDR1 and CDR2: SGHDN, FVKESK. The CDR3 DNA follows: TGTGCCAGCAGCCAAAGAGGAAAGTTCCTAGAGACCCAGTACTTC. This encodes CASSQRGKFLETQYF. Full variable domain (outside the CDR3, taken from reference TRBV14 and TRBJ2-5): EAGVTQFPSHSVIEKGQTVTLRCDPISGHDNLYWYRRVMGKEIKFLLHFVKESKQDESGMPNNRFLAERTGGTYSTLKVQPAELEDSGVYFCASSQRGKFLETQYFGPGTRLLVL.

In this sample, this clonotype turned up a few times. The V gene is TRBV25-1, the J gene TRBJ2-1; D may match TRBD1 or TRBD2 (5 bases each). Germline values: CDR1 MGHDK, CDR2 SYGVNS. CDR3 size: 14 residues. V was trimmed by 8 bases and J by 7 bases, leaving 18 bases between them. The CDR3 coding sequence is TGTGCCAGCTCCGAACGAGGGAAGGGGAATGAGCAGTTCTTC. Amino acids: CASSERGKGNEQFF.

The chain uses TRBV2 and TRBJ1-2; D possibly corresponds to TRBD1 (5 bases). The CDR3 totals 13 residues. Between the trimmed V and J ends, which lost 10 bases and 4 bases, there was a span of 16 bases. Germline V CDR1 and CDR2: SNHLY, FYNNEI. CDR3 nucleotide sequence: TGTGCCACTCGCTCAGGGACTCCCTATGGCTACACCTTC. Translation: CATRSGTPYGYTF.

The rearrangement joins TRBV6-2 or TRBV6-3 to TRBJ2-1; 11 bases line up with TRBD2. V lost 0 bases to trimming and J lost 4 bases; unmatched junction nucleotides: 5. The CDR3 runs to 17 residues. Germline loops: CDR1 MNHEY, CDR2 SVGEGT. Written as DNA, the CDR3 is TGTGCCAGCAGTTACTCGAAGACTAGCGGGGAGTACAATGAGCAGTTCTTC. It yields the protein CASSYSKTSGEYNEQFF.

The rearrangement uses TRBV19 and TRBJ1-1; 10 bases are a match to TRBD1. This CDR3 spans 15 amino acids. Per germline, CDR1 LNHDA and CDR2 SQIVND (reference sequence). The V segment lost 3 bases and the J segment 3 bases; nucleotides outside the gene matches: 4. The DNA of the CDR3 is TGTGCCAGTAGTATTTGGACAGGGGGGGACACTGAAGCTTTCTTT. It specifies CASSIWTGGDTEAFF.

This rearrangement joins TRBV7-6 to TRBJ2-3; D is uncertain. V dropped 5 bases and J dropped 1 base, with 10 bases sitting between them. Germline V gene sequence: CDR1 SGHVS, CDR2 FNYEAQ. The CDR3 has 14 residues. The CDR3 coding sequence is TGTGCCAGCAGCGCCGACTTGGGCACAGATACGCAGTATTTT. It translates to CASSADLGTDTQYF.

This clonotype was picked up a small number of times. The CDR3 loop is CASSLGTGIHYEQYV. The CDR3 nucleotides read TGTGCCAGCAGCTTAGGGACAGGGATTCACTACGAGCAGTACGTC. V usage is TRBV7-8 and J usage is TRBJ2-7; 8 bases match TRBD1. The V segment lost 1 base and the J segment 3 bases; nucleotides outside the gene matches: 5. Germline V gene lookup returns CDR1 SGHVS and CDR2 FQNEAQ. The CDR3 contains 15 residues.

The sample holds a few counts of this clonotype. The gene calls are TRBV7-9 and TRBJ1-6; 7 bases align to TRBD1. The length of the CDR3 is 15 residues. J was trimmed by 4 bases and V by 6 bases; bases with no gene match: 6. From germline, CDR1 is SEHNR and CDR2 FQNEAQ (reference sequence). DNA for the CDR3: TGTGCCAGCAGTAGCGGACAGGAGTATAATTCACCCCTCCACTTT. Translation: CASSSGQEYNSPLHF.

V usage is TRBV20-1 and J usage is TRBJ1-2; 9 bases map to TRBD1. The CDR3 covers 13 residues. Trimming took 3 bases from V and 4 from J; bases not matched to a gene: 3. Germline lookup yields CDR1 DFQATT and CDR2 SNEGSKA (reference sequence). The chain's CDR3 is CSARSTGGYGYTF. As DNA, the CDR3 is TGCAGTGCTAGGTCGACAGGGGGCTATGGCTACACCTTC.

This clonotype has just a few counts. V usage is TRBV12-3 or TRBV12-4 and J usage is TRBJ2-2; perhaps TRBD2 as D (5 bases). The CDR3 sequence is 12 residues long. The CDR3 DNA reads as TGTGCACACTCGGACTCCAACGGGGAGCTGTTTTTT. Its translation: CAHSDSNGELFF.

The chain employs TRBV5-4 and TRBJ1-2; no reliable D call. Germline assignment: CDR1 SGHNT and CDR2 YYREEE (reference sequence). This CDR3 is built from 15 residues. V was pared by 0 bases and J by 2 bases, with 11 bases between. The CDR3 region has the DNA TGTGCCAGCAGCTTGGCCCATCTCTTAAACTATGGCTACACCTTC. Amino acids: CASSLAHLLNYGYTF.

V usage is TRBV27 and J usage is TRBJ2-1; D is tentatively TRBD1 or TRBD2 (6 bases each). Germline values: CDR1 MNHEY, CDR2 SMNVEV (reference sequence). The CDR3 is 14 amino acids. With 5 bases removed from V and 9 bases from J, the gap between germline ends came to 17 bases. The CDR3 protein is CASSPRGRVGEQFF. DNA for the CDR3: TGTGCCAGCAGTCCCCGGGGGCGTGTAGGTGAGCAGTTCTTC.

This clonotype was recorded a few times. The V gene is TRBV2, the J gene TRBJ1-1; the D gene is possibly TRBD1 (5 bases). The germline V gene has CDR1 SNHLY and CDR2 FYNNEI. This CDR3 spans 23 amino acids. V lost 1 base to trimming and J lost 0 bases, with 33 bases between them. The CDR3 loop reads CASSEDQEGLRMGWKGMNTEAFF. CDR3 bases: TGTGCCAGCAGTGAAGATCAAGAAGGGTTGCGAATGGGCTGGAAGGGGATGAACACTGAAGCTTTCTTT.

The chain has TRBV4-2 and TRBJ2-7, with 7 bases aligning to TRBD1. This CDR3 region has 14 residues. Germline CDR1 is LGHNA and CDR2 is YNFKEQ. Germline trimming cut 0 bases from V and 5 bases from J; bases unmatched to any gene: 4. For the CDR3, the DNA is TGTGCCAGCAGCCAAGAAGGCCAGGGGGACGAGCAGTACTTC. Amino acids: CASSQEGQGDEQYF.

The chain links TRBV4-3 to TRBJ1-5; 10 bases line up with TRBD1. The CDR3 loop spans 15 amino acids. Trimming took 3 bases from V and 6 from J; bases not matched to a gene: 5. Germline V gene sequence: CDR1 LGHNA, CDR2 YSLEER. CDR3 residues: CASSHRTGGFQPQHF. In DNA, the CDR3 is TGCGCCAGCAGCCACAGGACAGGGGGTTTTCAGCCCCAGCATTTT.

The rearrangement joins TRBV7-9 to TRBJ2-7, with D tentatively TRBD2 (7 bases). V was trimmed by 4 bases and J by 3 bases, leaving 19 bases between them. The germline V gene encodes CDR1 SEHNR and CDR2 FQNEAQ (reference sequence). The CDR3 has 16 amino acids. The CDR3 bases are TGTGCCAGCAGCTCCGGGGGAGGGGGGCGCATCTACGAGCAGTACTTC. Protein: CASSSGGGGRIYEQYF.

This clonotype showed up many times. The chain carries TRBV7-2 and TRBJ1-1; 7 positions agree with TRBD1. Unmatched junction bases numbered 6, after V lost 5 bases and J lost 6 bases. Germline CDR1 reads SGHTA; CDR2 reads FQGNSA. This CDR3 spans 13 amino acids. The CDR3 sequence: CASSQTGTSEAFF. CDR3 coding DNA: TGTGCCAGCAGCCAGACAGGGACCTCTGAAGCTTTCTTT. The full variable domain, completed using reference TRBV7-2 and TRBJ1-1, is GAGVSQSPSNKVTEKGKDVELRCDPISGHTALYWYRQSLGQGLEFLIYFQGNSAPDKSGLPSDRFSAERTGGSVSTLTIQRTQQEDSAVYLCASSQTGTSEAFFGQGTRLTVV.

Only a few counts were recorded for this clonotype. The V gene is TRBV9, the J gene TRBJ1-1; D is ambiguous. The CDR3 length is 14 residues. Germline loops: CDR1 SGDLS, CDR2 YYNGEE. V was trimmed by 0 bases and J by 1 base, leaving 7 bases between them. For the CDR3, the DNA is TGTGCCAGCAGCGTAGAAGCAGAGAACACTGAAGCTTTCTTT. Residues: CASSVEAENTEAFF.

CDR3 amino acids: CASSPFVAYGYTF. As DNA, the CDR3 is TGTGCCAGCAGTCCCTTCGTGGCCTATGGCTACACCTTC. This chain connects TRBV6-1 to TRBJ1-2; no reliable D call. The CDR3 is 13 residues long. In germline, CDR1 is MNHNS, CDR2 SASEGT. V shed 5 bases and J shed 4 bases, with 11 bases lying between them.

The table lists this clonotype with many counts. The chain couples TRBV19 to TRBJ1-4, with D perhaps matching TRBD1 (5 bases). The V end lost 6 bases, the J end lost 5 bases, and 16 bases lay between the germline ends. Germline V gene sequence: CDR1 LNHDA, CDR2 SQIVND (reference sequence). The CDR3 runs 15 residues. CDR3 sequence (DNA): TGTGCCAGTAGAACCGGGACCCAGAGAAATGAAAAACTGTTTTTT. Amino acids: CASRTGTQRNEKLFF. Supplemented by reference TRBV19 and TRBJ1-4, the full variable domain reads DGGITQSPKYLFRKEGQNVTLSCEQNLNHDAMYWYRQDPGQGLRLIYYSQIVNDFQKGDIAEGYSVSREKKESFPLTVTSAQKNPTAFYLCASRTGTQRNEKLFFGSGTQLSVL.